This T cell receptor beta chain derives from a study of cytotoxic CD8 clonotypes in ibrutinib-treated CLL. Whole-study context: After median around 68 months, approximately 15 stayed in remission, some twelve progressed; responses roughly 24 partial, 2 complete. When averaged across all of the samples, the counts came to approximately 250,000 productive templates and more than 75,000 productive rearrangements. Whole-study findings and limits: Lymph node repertoires were not studied, and sampling times were unmatched. Clonality rose at ibrutinib response, held steady in sustained remission, and fell toward baseline at progression.

Remarks on this clone: Its antigen is still unknown.

Sequenced by immunoSEQ multiplex PCR; TCRdb stores in-frame clones only, minus some. The sample has around 20,000 clones, 81% seen once. J lost 4 bases, V lost 2 bases, and 8 bases had no gene match. The CDR3 runs 14 residues. Germline values: CDR1 GTSNPN, CDR2 SVGIG (reference sequence). The receptor was derived from a human donor with chronic lymphocytic leukemia. The chain joins TRBV30 to TRBJ2-7; 7 nucleotides line up with TRBD2. The material sequenced was PBMCs, taken before ibrutinib treatment. The CDR3 DNA is TGTGCCTGGAGTACGGGGAGCGGGAAGTACGAGCAGTACTTC. Translating it yields CAWSTGSGKYEQYF.